This T cell receptor (beta chain) is drawn from a study of identical twins. General study findings and limits: Models underestimated TCR alpha sharing (out-of-frame) in monozygotic twins.

CDR3 length: 14 amino acids. Trimming left V 2 bases short and J 6 bases short, with 12 bases between. CDR1 is SGHTA, CDR2 FQGTGA, per germline. The table lists this clonotype with many counts. Its antigen is undetermined. Using its own MiXCR run on the 5' RACE reads, TCRdb lists one record per CDR3 protein. Here the sample spans 270,000 or so distinct CDR3 sequences, about 8.5% being singletons. These data were also reused for a study on yellow fever vaccine responses in identical twins.

This clonotype was obtained from a woman aged 18-30 years in good health. Sequenced sample: CD8+ T cells sorted from blood. The chain is built from TRBV7-3 and TRBJ2-3; tentative D call: TRBD1 (6 bases). The CDR3 DNA is TGTGCCAGCAGCTTATCCTCAGGGGCCGATACGCAGTATTTT. Encoded protein: CASSLSSGADTQYF.